This T cell receptor beta chain was identified in a study of T cells in women clearing cervical HPV infection. Study findings and constraints: TRBV6-7 abundance was lower in cases than controls (around 0.1% versus 0.15%).

A note on this clone: What it binds is unknown. From the germline J gene comes the end of the CDR3, since the read stops 3 residues before it.

Profiling relied on immunoSEQ multiplex PCR, and the TCRdb table lists in-frame clones only, not all of them. The sample spans tens of thousands of clones; the ten largest clones claim 1.5% to 2%. Germline V CDR1 and CDR2: SGHRS, YFSETQ. The CDR3 is 15 amino acids. Trimming removed 3 bases at V and 4 bases at J, with 16 bases between. The chain is built from TRBV5-1 and TRBJ1-1, with D possibly TRBD1 on 5 matching bases. The sequence came from a woman aged 18 to 75 with a cervical HPV16 infection that either progressed to CIN3+ or cleared (not recorded which). The sample taken for sequencing was blood buffy coat. The sequenced part of the CDR3 DNA is TGCGCCAGCAGCTCAGAAGGGGTTTTAGGCACTGAA. Protein: CASSSEGVLGTE. In full, the CDR3 is CASSSEGVLGTEAFF.